This TCR beta chain was recovered during a study of long-term antiretroviral therapy in people with HIV. Overall study findings and caveats: Collection spanned 2004 to 2017; ART regimens may be less effective than current ones.

Looked up from germline, CDR1 is SGHTA and CDR2 is FQGNSA. Trimming stripped 1 base from V and 7 bases from J, with 10 bases between. The CDR3 length is 14 residues. They ran version v3.0 of the immunoSEQ assay at survey level. The method was immunoSEQ multiplex PCR; TCRdb's version includes in-frame clones alone and lacks a portion of them. Of about 34,000 clones in the sample, approximately 93% were seen once. This clone appeared a single time. Its antigen is as yet unknown. This TCR derives from a woman between 45 and 60 years old with HIV. Here the sequenced sample was unsorted PBMCs, taken 5.1 years after starting antiretroviral therapy. The chain is built from TRBV7-2 and TRBJ1-4; D gene ambiguous. The CDR3 region is CASSLGTASEKLFF. CDR3 in DNA: TGTGCCAGCAGCTTAGGAACAGCCTCTGAAAAACTGTTTTTT. The full variable domain, rest sourced from reference TRBV7-2 and TRBJ1-4, is GAGVSQSPSNKVTEKGKDVELRCDPISGHTALYWYRQSLGQGLEFLIYFQGNSAPDKSGLPSDRFSAERTGGSVSTLTIQRTQQEDSAVYLCASSLGTASEKLFFGSGTQLSVL.